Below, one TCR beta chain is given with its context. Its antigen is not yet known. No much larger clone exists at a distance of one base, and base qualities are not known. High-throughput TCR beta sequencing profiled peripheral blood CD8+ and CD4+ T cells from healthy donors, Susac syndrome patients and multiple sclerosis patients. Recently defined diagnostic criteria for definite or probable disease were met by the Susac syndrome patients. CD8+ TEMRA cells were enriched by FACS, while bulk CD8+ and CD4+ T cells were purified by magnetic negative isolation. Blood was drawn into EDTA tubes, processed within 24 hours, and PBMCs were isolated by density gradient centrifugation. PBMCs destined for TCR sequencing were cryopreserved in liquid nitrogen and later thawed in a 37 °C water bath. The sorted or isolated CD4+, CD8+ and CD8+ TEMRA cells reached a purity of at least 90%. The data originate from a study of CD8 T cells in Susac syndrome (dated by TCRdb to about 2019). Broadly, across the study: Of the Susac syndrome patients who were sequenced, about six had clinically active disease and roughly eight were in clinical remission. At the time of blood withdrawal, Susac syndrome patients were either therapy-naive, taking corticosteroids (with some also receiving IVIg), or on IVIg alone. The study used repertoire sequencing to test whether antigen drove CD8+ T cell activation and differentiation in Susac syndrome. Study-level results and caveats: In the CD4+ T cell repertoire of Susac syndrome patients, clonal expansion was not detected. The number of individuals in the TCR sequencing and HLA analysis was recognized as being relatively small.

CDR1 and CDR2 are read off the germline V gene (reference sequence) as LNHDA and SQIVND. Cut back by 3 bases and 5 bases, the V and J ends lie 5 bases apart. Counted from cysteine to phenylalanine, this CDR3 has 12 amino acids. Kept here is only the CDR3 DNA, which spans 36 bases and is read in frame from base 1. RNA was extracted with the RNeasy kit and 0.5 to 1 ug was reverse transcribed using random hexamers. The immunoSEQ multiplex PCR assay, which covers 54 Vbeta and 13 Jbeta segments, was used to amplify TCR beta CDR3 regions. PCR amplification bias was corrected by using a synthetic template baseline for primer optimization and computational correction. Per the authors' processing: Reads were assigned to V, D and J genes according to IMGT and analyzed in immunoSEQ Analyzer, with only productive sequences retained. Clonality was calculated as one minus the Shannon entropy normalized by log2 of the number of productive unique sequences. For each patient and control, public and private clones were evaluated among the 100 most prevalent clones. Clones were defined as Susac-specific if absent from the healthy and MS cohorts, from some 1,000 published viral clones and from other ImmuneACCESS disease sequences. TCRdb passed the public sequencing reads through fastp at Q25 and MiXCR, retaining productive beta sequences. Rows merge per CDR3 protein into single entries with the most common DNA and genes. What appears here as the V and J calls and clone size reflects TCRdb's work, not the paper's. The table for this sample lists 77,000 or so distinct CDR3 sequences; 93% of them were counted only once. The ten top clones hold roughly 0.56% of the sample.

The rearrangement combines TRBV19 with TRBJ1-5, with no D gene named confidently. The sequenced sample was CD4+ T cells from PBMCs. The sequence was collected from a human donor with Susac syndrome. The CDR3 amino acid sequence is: CASSIMDQPQHF. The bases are TGTGCCAGTAGTATCATGGATCAGCCCCAGCATTTT.